These 22 T cell receptor beta chains were all obtained from the same sample, sequenced in a study of blood T cells in healthy people across ages. Next came a second PCR, run for about 6 to 11 cycles, which used a sample-barcoded 5' primer along with a J-beta primer mix. TCRdb called the 5' RACE reads again in MiXCR, with one record for every CDR3 protein. The sample contains about 780,000 distinct CDR3 sequences, roughly 46% of which appear only once. Material: blood. Source of these receptors: a man older than 75 in good health.

This clonotype was counted between two and nine times. This chain connects TRBV28 to TRBJ2-1, with D perhaps TRBD1 (5 bases). CDR3 length: 11 residues. V gave up 9 bases and J gave up 5 bases, with 8 bases separating them. Germline V gives CDR1 MDHEN, CDR2 SYDVKM. CDR3 loop: CASGHHNEQFF. CDR3 in DNA: TGTGCCAGTGGACATCACAATGAGCAGTTCTTC.

This clonotype has more than one count but fewer than ten. The chain combines TRBV11-2 with TRBJ2-1, with 13 bases lining up with TRBD2. From germline, CDR1 is SGHAT and CDR2 FQNNGV. The CDR3 sequence is 17 residues long. The V gene end was trimmed by 1 base and the J gene end by 10 bases; junction bases not matched to a gene: 10. The CDR3 DNA follows: TGTGCCAGCAGCTTAGCGCCAGGACTAGCGGGAGCAAGGGAGCAGTTCTTC. It yields the protein CASSLAPGLAGAREQFF.

The genes are TRBV29-1 and TRBJ1-2; TRBD1 matches 10 bases. This CDR3 spans 14 amino acids. CDR1 and CDR2 from the germline V gene are SQVTM and ANQGSEA. V shed 4 bases and J 2 bases; nucleotides not matched to a gene: 4. The CDR3 bases are TGCAGCGTTGGAAGGACAGGGGGAAACTATGGCTACACCTTC. It codes for CSVGRTGGNYGYTF.

This clonotype was picked up a small number of times. The chain carries TRBV10-3 and TRBJ2-3; TRBD1 aligns across 10 bases. This CDR3 has 15 residues. The ends lost 4 bases at V and 5 bases at J; junction bases unmatched: 6. CDR1 is ENHRY, CDR2 SYGVKD, per germline. CDR3 nucleotides: TGTGCCATCAGTGTTGACAGGGGGCAGCAAGATACGCAGTATTTT. Encoded protein: CAISVDRGQQDTQYF.

V gene TRBV11-3 combines with J gene TRBJ2-3, with D maybe TRBD2 (5 bases). The CDR3 covers 15 residues. The V end was cut by 5 bases, the J end by 3 bases, with 15 bases between. Germline CDR1 and CDR2: SGHNT and YENEEA. CDR3 nucleotide sequence: TGTGCCAGCAGCCGGAGGACCCTGGGGACAGATACGCAGTATTTT. It encodes CASSRRTLGTDTQYF. Complete variable domain (other parts from reference TRBV11-3 and TRBJ2-3): EAGVVQSPRYKIIEKKQPVAFWCNPISGHNTLYWYLQNLGQGPELLIRYENEEAVDDSQLPKDRFSAERLKGVDSTLKIQPAELGDSAVYLCASSRRTLGTDTQYFGPGTRLTVL.

This clonotype was counted between two and nine times. This chain connects TRBV4-3 to TRBJ1-1; 9 bases line up with TRBD1. The CDR3 contains 15 residues. Losses at the gene ends were 3 bases for V and 1 base for J; bases not matched to a gene: 3. Germline loops: CDR1 LGHNA, CDR2 YSLEER. CDR3 in DNA: TGCGCCAGCAGCCACCGGACAGGGGCGAACACTGAAGCTTTCTTT. It is translated as CASSHRTGANTEAFF.

The gene calls are TRBV7-2 and TRBJ2-5; D possibly uses TRBD1 or TRBD2 (5 bases each). Germline CDR1 and CDR2: SGHTA and FQGNSA. Trimming took 4 bases from V and 2 from J, leaving 11 bases between them. CDR3 length: 14 residues. CDR3 DNA: TGTGCCAGCAGCTCGGGACGACCACAAGAGACCCAGTACTTC. This sequence encodes CASSSGRPQETQYF.

This clonotype was observed a few times. The CDR3 nucleotides are TGCGCCAGCAGCCGAGGTGGGCAGTCCACAGATACGCAGTATTTT. Its translation: CASSRGGQSTDTQYF. V and J are TRBV5-1 and TRBJ2-3; D not certain. CDR1 and CDR2 from the germline V gene are SGHRS and YFSETQ. V lost 4 bases, J lost 2 bases, and 14 bases lay in between. This CDR3 comprises 15 residues. The entire variable domain, with the rest obtained from reference TRBV5-1 and TRBJ2-3, is as follows: KAGVTQTPRYLIKTRGQQVTLSCSPISGHRSVSWYQQTPGQGLQFLFEYFSETQRNKGNFPGRFSGRQFSNSRSEMNVSTLELGDSALYLCASSRGGQSTDTQYFGPGTRLTVL.

The genes are TRBV19 and TRBJ2-5; D is unresolved. This CDR3 is built from 14 residues. V was shortened by 3 bases and J by 3 bases, with 11 bases between the two germline ends. The germline V gene has CDR1 LNHDA and CDR2 SQIVND (reference sequence). CDR3: CASSMGSIEETQYF. The CDR3 nucleotides are TGTGCCAGTAGTATGGGCAGTATAGAAGAGACCCAGTACTTC.

This clonotype was found once. Since a much larger clone is just one base distant, this may be a read error. The J gene is TRBJ2-3, the V gene TRBV5-8; 7 nucleotides match TRBD2. The CDR3 has 15 residues. CDR1 SGHTS and CDR2 YDEGEE come from the germline V gene. In DNA, the CDR3 is TGTGCCGGCAGCCCCGGGACTATCTCCACAGATACGCAGTATTTT. This gives the protein CAGSPGTISTDTQYF.

This clonotype was seen only a few times. V and J are TRBV5-1 and TRBJ2-3, with D possibly matching TRBD1 (5 bases). The CDR3 is 15 residues long. Germline V gene sequence: CDR1 SGHRS, CDR2 YFSETQ. V was trimmed by 0 bases and J by 4 bases, leaving 12 bases between them. The CDR3 DNA reads as TGCGCCAGCAGCTTGGCGCAGGGATCCCCAGATACGCAGTATTTT. It encodes CASSLAQGSPDTQYF.

J is TRBJ2-7 and V is TRBV20-1, with 11 nucleotides matching TRBD2. Trimming at V came to 2 bases and at J to 2 bases, leaving 5 bases not matched to a gene. CDR1 DFQATT and CDR2 SNEGSKA come from the germline V gene (reference sequence). The CDR3 loop spans 15 amino acids. The CDR3 nucleotides read TGCAGTGCTAGATCGGGACTAGCGGAACCCTACGAGCAGTACTTC. Translating it yields CSARSGLAEPYEQYF.

This clonotype was counted between two and nine times. The rearrangement links TRBV6-6 to TRBJ2-1; D gene ambiguous. V gave up 6 bases and J gave up 10 bases, with 16 bases separating them. From germline, CDR1 is MNHNY and CDR2 SVGAGI (reference sequence). This CDR3 has 13 amino acids. The CDR3 region has the DNA TGTGCCAGCAGCATATTCGAGCGTGGCGAGCAGTTCTTC. Protein product: CASSIFERGEQFF.

This chain links TRBV6-6 with TRBJ2-7; D could derive from TRBD1 or TRBD2 (6 bases each). Germline loops: CDR1 MNHNY, CDR2 SVGAGI (reference sequence). With 4 bases removed from V and 5 bases from J, the gap between germline ends came to 12 bases. The CDR3 sequence is 13 residues long. CDR3 sequence reads: CASSSGGGDEQYF. CDR3 DNA: TGTGCCAGCAGTTCCGGGGGCGGGGACGAGCAGTACTTC.

In this sample, this clonotype turned up a few times. The chain employs TRBV20-1 and TRBJ2-7; D not certain. Germline V gene data show CDR1 as DFQATT and CDR2 as SNEGSKA (reference sequence). Trimming removed 1 base from V and 5 bases from J, with 6 bases in between. The CDR3 is made up of 11 amino acids. As DNA, the CDR3 is TGCAGTGCTAGAGTCGACCACGAGCAGTACTTC. It specifies CSARVDHEQYF.

This chain uses TRBV27 with TRBJ2-5; D gene ambiguous. The germline CDR1 and CDR2 sequences are MNHEY and SMNVEV (reference sequence). The V end was cut by 5 bases, the J end by 5 bases, with 9 bases between. The CDR3 spans 12 residues. CDR3 sequence: CASSKSGETQYF. DNA for the CDR3: TGTGCCAGCAGTAAGAGTGGGGAGACCCAGTACTTC.

This clonotype came up many times. The chain couples TRBV6-2 or TRBV6-3 to TRBJ2-7, with 8 bases fitting TRBD1. J lost 0 bases, V lost 6 bases, and 16 bases had no gene match. The CDR3 consists of 18 residues. Germline CDR1 MNHEY, CDR2 SVGEGT. The CDR3 region has the DNA TGTGCCAGCAGAGCAACCGGGACAGGTAGAAGACCCTCCTACGAGCAGTACTTC. As protein: CASRATGTGRRPSYEQYF.

This rearrangement joins TRBV28 to TRBJ2-7; TRBD1 matches at 7 bases. The ends lost 6 bases at V and 3 bases at J; junction bases unmatched: 17. CDR3 size: 17 residues. CDR1 is MDHEN, CDR2 SYDVKM, per germline. The CDR3 sequence is CASSGRKQGLNRYEQYF. Here the CDR3 DNA reads TGTGCCAGCAGCGGTCGGAAACAGGGGCTCAACCGCTACGAGCAGTACTTC. Together with reference TRBV28 and TRBJ2-7, the CDR3 gives the full variable domain: DVKVTQSSRYLVKRTGEKVFLECVQDMDHENMFWYRQDPGLGLRLIYFSYDVKMKEKGDIPEGYSVSREKKERFSLILESASTNQTSMYLCASSGRKQGLNRYEQYFGPGTRLTVT.

The CDR3 loop reads CASRTASTDTQYF. The DNA for the CDR3 is TGCGCCAGCAGAACCGCCAGCACAGATACGCAGTATTTT. J is TRBJ2-3 and V is TRBV5-1; D ambiguous. Germline lookup yields CDR1 SGHRS and CDR2 YFSETQ. The length of the CDR3 is 13 residues. The V end was cut by 5 bases, the J end by 0 bases, with 7 bases between.

This clonotype has more than one count but fewer than ten. The chain couples TRBV12-3 or TRBV12-4 to TRBJ2-3, with unresolved D. The CDR3 covers 14 residues. The V gene lost 7 bases and the J gene lost 0 bases, with 11 bases spanning the gap. CDR3 in DNA: TGTGCCAGCACTTGGTGGGATAGCACAGATACGCAGTATTTT. Its translation is CASTWWDSTDTQYF.

V usage is TRBV28 and J usage is TRBJ2-1, with D maybe TRBD1 (6 bases). TRBJ2-7 explains the end of the DNA better; the J call may be wrong. Germline V gives CDR1 MDHEN, CDR2 SYDVKM. The CDR3 length is 14 residues. The CDR3 region is CASSSGASYNEQYF. For the CDR3, the DNA is TGTGCCAGCAGTTCAGGGGCAAGCTACAATGAGCAGTACTTC.

The chain is built from TRBV11-3 and TRBJ1-2; D uncertain. Trimming left V 5 bases short and J 3 bases short, with 10 bases between. Germline V gene data show CDR1 as SGHNT and CDR2 as YENEEA. The length of the CDR3 is 13 residues. CDR3 region: CASSPSSDYGYTF. The CDR3, as DNA: TGTGCCAGCAGCCCCTCGTCAGACTATGGCTACACCTTC.